Ten or more counts support the clone carrying this T cell receptor (beta chain). Germline V gene sequence: CDR1 SGHRS, CDR2 YFSETQ. The CDR3 length is 15 residues. Trimming left V 4 bases short and J 0 bases short, with 12 bases between. The sample belongs to a study of CD8 T cells in ankylosing spondylitis. TCRdb reanalysed the 5' RACE reads using MiXCR and keeps one entry per CDR3 protein. Of roughly 220,000 distinct CDR3 sequences listed, about 10% were seen once; the top ten hold 21%. The source material was blood, either unsorted or a sorted T cell fraction (not recorded which). The chain recombines TRBV5-1 with TRBJ2-3; D is unresolved. The TCR originated in a male donor with ankylosing spondylitis or in good health (not recorded which). In nucleotides, the CDR3 is TGCGCCAGCAGCCTCAGACAAGACAGCACAGATACGCAGTATTTT. This translates into CASSLRQDSTDTQYF.